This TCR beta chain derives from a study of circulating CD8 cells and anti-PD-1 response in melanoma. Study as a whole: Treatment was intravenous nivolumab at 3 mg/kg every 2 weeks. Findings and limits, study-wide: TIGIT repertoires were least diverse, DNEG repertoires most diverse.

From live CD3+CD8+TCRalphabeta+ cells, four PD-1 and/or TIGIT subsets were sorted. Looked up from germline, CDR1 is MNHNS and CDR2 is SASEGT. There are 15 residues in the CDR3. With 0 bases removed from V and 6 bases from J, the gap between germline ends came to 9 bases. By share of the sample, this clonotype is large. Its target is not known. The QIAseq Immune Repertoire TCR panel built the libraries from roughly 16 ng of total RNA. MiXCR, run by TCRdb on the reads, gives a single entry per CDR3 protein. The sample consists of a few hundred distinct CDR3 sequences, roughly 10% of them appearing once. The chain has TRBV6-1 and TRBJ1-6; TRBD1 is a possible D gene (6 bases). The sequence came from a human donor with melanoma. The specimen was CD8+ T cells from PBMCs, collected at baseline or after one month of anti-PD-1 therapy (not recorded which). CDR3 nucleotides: TGTGCCAGCAGTGAAGCGTACAGGGCTAATTCACCCCTCCACTTT. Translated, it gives CASSEAYRANSPLHF.